This TCR beta chain was observed in a study of T cell repertoires in cytomegalovirus infection. Across the whole study: Both CMV infection and a matching HLA type were indicated by public TCR beta signatures. General study points: The ex vivo response was dominated by HLA-C-restricted CMV-specific TCR beta clonotypes. CMV carriers having the relevant HLA were flagged by cumulative public TCR beta family frequency.

The CDR3 loop spans 15 amino acids. V lost 0 bases and J lost 0, with 8 bases in between. Germline CDR1 and CDR2: MGHRA and YSYEKL. A single record per CDR3 protein comes from TCRdb applying MiXCR to the reads. The table shows 500,000 or so distinct CDR3 sequences, with approximately 16% occurring only once. This clonotype was recorded a few times. What it binds is unknown. Sample: CD8+ T cells from PBMCs. This TCR was sampled from a human donor in good health (CMV status not recorded). Some clones in this sample may be carry-over from other donors' samples. The chain carries TRBV4-1 and TRBJ1-1; no reliable D call. As DNA, the CDR3 is TGCGCCAGCAGCCAAGAAAGGCAGATGAACACTGAAGCTTTCTTT. This encodes CASSQERQMNTEAFF.